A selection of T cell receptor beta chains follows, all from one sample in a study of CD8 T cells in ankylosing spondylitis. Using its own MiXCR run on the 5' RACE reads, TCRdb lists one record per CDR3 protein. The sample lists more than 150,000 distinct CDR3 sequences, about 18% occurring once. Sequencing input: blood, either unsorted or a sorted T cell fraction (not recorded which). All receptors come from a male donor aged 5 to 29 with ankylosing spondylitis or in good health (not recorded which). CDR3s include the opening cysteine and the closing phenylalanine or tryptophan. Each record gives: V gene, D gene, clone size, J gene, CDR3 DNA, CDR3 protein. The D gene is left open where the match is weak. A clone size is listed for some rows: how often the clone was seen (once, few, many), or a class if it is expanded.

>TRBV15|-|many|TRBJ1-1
TGTGCCACCAGCAGAGAGAGGATTTTGAACACTGAAGCTTTCTTT
CATSRERILNTEAFF
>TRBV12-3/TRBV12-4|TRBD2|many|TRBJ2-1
TGTGCCAGCAGTTTACCTAGCGGGAGTTACAATGAGCAGTTCTTC
CASSLPSGSYNEQFF
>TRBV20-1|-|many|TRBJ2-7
TGCAGTGCTAGAGGGCAGGGGAATATCTACGAGCAGTACTTC
CSARGQGNIYEQYF
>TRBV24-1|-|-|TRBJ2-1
TGTGCCACCAGTGATTTGGTCGGGAACTACAATGAGCAGTTCTTC
CATSDLVGNYNEQFF
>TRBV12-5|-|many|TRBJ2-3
TGTGCTAGTAGTGGGCAGACGCAGTATTTT
CASSGQTQYF
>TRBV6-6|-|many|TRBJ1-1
TGTGCCAGCAGCAAACCCTCGGGGGTGAACACTGAAGCTTTCTTT
CASSKPSGVNTEAFF
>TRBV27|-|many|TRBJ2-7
TGTGCCAGCAGTTTGACTACGGGGGCCTTTTTGGAAGAGCAGTACTTC
CASSLTTGAFLEEQYF
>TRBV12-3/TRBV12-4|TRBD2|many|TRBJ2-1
TGTGCCAGCAGTTCCCGGACTAGTTGGTCCTACAATGAGCAGTTCTTC
CASSSRTSWSYNEQFF
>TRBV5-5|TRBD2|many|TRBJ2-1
TGTGCCAGCAGCTTACCTAGCGGGAGGGCCCTCTCCTACAATGAGCAGTTCTTC
CASSLPSGRALSYNEQFF
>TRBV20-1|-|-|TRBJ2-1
TGCAGTGCTAGAGAAGGGACCCGCAGGGTGCAGTTCTTC
CSAREGTRRVQFF
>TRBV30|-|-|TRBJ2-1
TGTGCCTGGGGGGAGGCTCAGTTCTTC
CAWGEAQFF
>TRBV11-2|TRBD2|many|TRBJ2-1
TGTGCCAGCAGCTTAGACCCGGGAGGTAATGAGCAGTTCTTC
CASSLDPGGNEQFF
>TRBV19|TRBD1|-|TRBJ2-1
TGTGCCAGTAGTATAGTGACAGGGGGATCCTCCTACAATGAGCAGTTCTTC
CASSIVTGGSSYNEQFF
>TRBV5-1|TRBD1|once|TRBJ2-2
TGCGCCAGCAGGGGCGACAGGGGGATCACCGGGGAGCTGTTTTTT
CASRGDRGITGELFF
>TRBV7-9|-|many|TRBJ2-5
TGTGCCAGCAGCTTAGGTTTGCTAGCGACGTACCAAGAGACCCAGTACTTC
CASSLGLLATYQETQYF